Shown below are 11 T cell receptor beta chains from a single sample sequenced in a study of blood T cell repertoires in COVID-19. Libraries were prepared by immunoSEQ multiplex PCR; TCRdb keeps only in-frame clonotypes and omits some of them. The table records about 210,000 clones, 83% of them present only once. Input material: peripheral blood. These receptors were collected from a woman between 35 and 50 years old with active or convalescent COVID-19.

V usage is TRBV11-2 and J usage is TRBJ2-3; D may be TRBD2 (5 bases). Germline-derived CDR1 and CDR2 are SGHAT and FQNNGV. Trimming took off 1 base at V and 6 bases at J, with 5 bases between the two ends. CDR3 size: 12 residues. CDR3 sequence: CASSLGTDTQYF. CDR3 DNA: TGTGCCAGCAGCTTAGGGACTGATACGCAGTATTTT.

This chain uses TRBV5-1 with TRBJ1-1, with TRBD1 as a possible D gene (6 bases). The CDR3 is 14 residues long. Trimming shortened V by 2 bases and J by 2 bases, and 10 bases separated the two germline ends. Germline V gene data show CDR1 as SGHRS and CDR2 as YFSETQ. The CDR3 nucleotides are TGCGCCAGCAGCTTCCCGGACAGAAACACTGAAGCTTTCTTT. It encodes CASSFPDRNTEAFF.

V is TRBV27 and J is TRBJ1-3, with D possibly being TRBD1 (5 bases). V was shortened by 0 bases and J by 3 bases, with 9 bases between the two germline ends. The CDR3 spans 15 residues. From germline, CDR1 is MNHEY and CDR2 SMNVEV (reference sequence). Here the CDR3 DNA reads TGTGCCAGCAGTTTATCGGGGCTTGGTGGAAACACCATATATTTT. It specifies CASSLSGLGGNTIYF.

The J gene is TRBJ1-2, the V gene TRBV11-3; a possible D gene is TRBD1 (6 bases). The CDR3 runs to 12 residues. V lost 2 bases, J lost 8 bases, and 9 bases lay in between. Germline assignment: CDR1 SGHNT and CDR2 YENEEA. DNA of the CDR3: TGTGCCAGCAGCTTACACAGGGAAGGCTACACCTTC. Encoded protein: CASSLHREGYTF.

The V and J genes are TRBV3-1 (or the pseudogene TRBV3-2) and TRBJ1-1, with D unclear. The germline CDR1 and CDR2 sequences are LGHDT and YNNKEL (reference sequence). The CDR3 spans 14 residues. Trimming stripped 1 base from V and 3 bases from J, with 9 bases between. The CDR3 bases are TGTGCCAGCAGCCAAGTTATTACAGACACTGAAGCTTTCTTT. Protein product: CASSQVITDTEAFF.

The V gene is TRBV7-2, the J gene TRBJ2-7, with TRBD2 as a possible D gene (6 bases). The CDR3 runs 15 residues. With 2 bases removed from V and 4 bases from J, the gap between germline ends came to 15 bases. The germline CDR1 and CDR2 sequences are SGHTA and FQGNSA. CDR3 region: CASSLNLLGGYEQYF. The DNA of the CDR3 is TGTGCCAGCAGCTTAAACCTCCTAGGAGGGTACGAGCAGTACTTC.

This rearrangement joins TRBV28 to TRBJ2-2; 8 bases agree with TRBD2. This CDR3 has 15 residues. The ends lost 8 bases at V and 6 bases at J; junction bases unmatched: 11. The germline V gene has CDR1 MDHEN and CDR2 SYDVKM. The CDR3 reads CASHPSTGGSGELFF. The CDR3 DNA reads as TGTGCCAGCCACCCCTCTACGGGGGGGTCCGGGGAGCTGTTTTTT.

The chain employs TRBV7-8 and TRBJ2-4; D not resolved. V was cut by 2 bases and J by 8 bases, with 19 bases left in between. CDR3 size: 16 residues. Germline values: CDR1 SGHVS, CDR2 FQNEAQ. The DNA of the CDR3 is TGTGCCAGCAGCTTACGAGCCACTCCGGTAGGAGACATTCAGTACTTC. Its translation is CASSLRATPVGDIQYF.

The chain carries TRBV2 and TRBJ1-5; D unresolved. The length of the CDR3 is 14 residues. Trimming shortened V by 2 bases and J by 2 bases, and 7 bases separated the two germline ends. CDR1 is SNHLY, CDR2 FYNNEI, per germline. The CDR3: CASSEIQGNQPQHF. CDR3 bases: TGTGCCAGCAGTGAAATCCAGGGCAATCAGCCCCAGCATTTT.

The sample holds a few counts of this clone. The genes are TRBV11-3 and TRBJ1-6, with TRBD1 matching 10 bases. Trimming removed 5 bases from V and 5 bases from J; junction bases left unmatched: 6. The CDR3 consists of 16 residues. The germline gives CDR1 SGHNT, CDR2 YENEEA. CDR3 DNA sequence: TGTGCCAGCAGCCGGGACAGGGGAGGAAATAATTCACCCCTCCACTTT. This codes for CASSRDRGGNNSPLHF.

J is TRBJ2-2 and V is TRBV15; TRBD2 matches 7 bases. V gave up 7 bases and J gave up 0 bases; unmatched junction bases: 5. Germline-derived CDR1 and CDR2 are LNHNV and YYDKDF (reference sequence). The CDR3 is 15 amino acids. Here the CDR3 reads CATMWGGPNTGELFF. The CDR3 coding sequence is TGTGCCACCATGTGGGGGGGACCGAACACCGGGGAGCTGTTTTTT.